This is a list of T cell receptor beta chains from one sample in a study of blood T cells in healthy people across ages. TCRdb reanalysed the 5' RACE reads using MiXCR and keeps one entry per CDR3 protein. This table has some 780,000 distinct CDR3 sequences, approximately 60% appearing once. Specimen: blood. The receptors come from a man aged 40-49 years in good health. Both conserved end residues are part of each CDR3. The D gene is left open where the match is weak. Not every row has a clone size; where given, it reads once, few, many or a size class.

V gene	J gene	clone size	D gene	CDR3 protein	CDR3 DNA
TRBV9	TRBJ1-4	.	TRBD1	CASSTRTGTGIEKLFF	TGTGCCAGCAGCACGAGAACCGGGACAGGGATCGAAAAACTGTTTTTT
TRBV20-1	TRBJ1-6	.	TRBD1	CSARRDRELSSYNSPLHF	TGCAGTGCTAGGCGGGACAGGGAACTGTCATCCTATAATTCACCCCTCCACTTT
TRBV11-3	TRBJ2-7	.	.	CASTPGASGNNEQYF	TGTGCCAGCACCCCAGGGGCTAGCGGAAACAATGAGCAGTACTTC
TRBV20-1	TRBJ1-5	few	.	CSASPGYNQPQHF	TGCAGTGCTAGTCCAGGCTACAATCAGCCCCAGCATTTT
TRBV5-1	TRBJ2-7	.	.	CASSWTGPGGKRSDEQYF	TGCGCCAGCAGCTGGACGGGGCCGGGCGGCAAGCGCTCCGACGAGCAGTACTTC
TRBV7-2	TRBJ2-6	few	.	CASSQAGIGANVLTF	TGTGCCAGCAGCCAGGCGGGGATCGGGGCCAACGTCCTGACTTTC
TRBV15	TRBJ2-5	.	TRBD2	CATSSGLAGGEETQYF	TGTGCCACCAGCAGTGGACTAGCGGGAGGGGAAGAGACCCAGTACTTC
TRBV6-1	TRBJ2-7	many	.	CASSTKWAEEQYF	TGTGCCAGCAGTACAAAATGGGCGGAAGAGCAGTACTTC
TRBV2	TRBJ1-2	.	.	CASSEFREASYGYTF	TGTGCCAGCAGTGAATTCAGGGAAGCGAGCTATGGCTACACCTTC
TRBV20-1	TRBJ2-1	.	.	CSVPGHNNEQFF	TGCAGTGTTCCGGGACATAACAATGAGCAGTTCTTC
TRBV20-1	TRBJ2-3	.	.	CSARVDTQYF	TGCAGTGCTAGGGTTGATACGCAGTATTTT
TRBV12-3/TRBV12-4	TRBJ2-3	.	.	CASSFDTITDTQYF	TGTGCCAGCAGTTTCGACACAATCACAGATACGCAGTATTTT
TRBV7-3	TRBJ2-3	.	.	CASSLTGPPADTQYF	TGTGCCAGCAGCTTAACGGGGCCGCCGGCAGATACGCAGTATTTT
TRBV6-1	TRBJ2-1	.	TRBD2	CASSEASGTSGVYNEQFF	TGTGCCAGCAGTGAAGCTTCCGGGACTAGCGGGGTTTACAATGAGCAGTTCTTC
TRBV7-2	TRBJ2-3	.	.	CASSLYGSGTDTQYF	TGTGCCAGCAGCTTATATGGTAGTGGCACAGATACGCAGTATTTT
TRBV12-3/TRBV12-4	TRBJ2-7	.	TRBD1	CASSPGDRGFYEQYF	TGTGCCAGCAGTCCTGGCGACAGGGGATTCTACGAGCAGTACTTC
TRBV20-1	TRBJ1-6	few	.	CSAIGGANSPLHF	TGCAGCGCGATCGGAGGGGCCAATTCACCCCTCCACTTT
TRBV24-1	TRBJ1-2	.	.	CATSESGQSVRDGYTF	TGTGCCACCAGTGAATCTGGACAGAGCGTGAGGGATGGCTACACCTTC
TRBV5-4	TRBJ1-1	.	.	CASSRELASEAFF	TGTGCCAGCAGCCGGGAATTGGCCTCTGAAGCTTTCTTT
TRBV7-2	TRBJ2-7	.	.	CASSLLSTESYEQYF	TGTGCCAGCAGCCTTTTGAGCACGGAATCCTACGAGCAGTACTTC
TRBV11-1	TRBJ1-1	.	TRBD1	CASSPWTGGTEAFF	TGTGCCAGCAGCCCATGGACAGGGGGCACTGAAGCTTTCTTT
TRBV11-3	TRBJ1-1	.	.	CASSLEGGHGTEAFF	TGTGCCAGCAGCTTAGAGGGGGGGCACGGGACTGAAGCTTTCTTT